One and the same sample provided the 30 T cell receptor beta chains below, sequenced in a study of metastatic and nonmetastatic thyroid tumors. Every patient was untreated before thyroid surgery. TCRdb reanalyzed the PCR reads with MiXCR. Among some 9,900 clones listed, about 30% were seen once. What was sequenced was tumor tissue. Every receptor here comes from a female donor with papillary thyroid cancer or a benign thyroid nodule (not recorded which). Some clones in this sample may be carry-over from other donors' samples.

This clone qualifies as large (0.1 to 1%). The J gene is TRBJ1-1, the V gene TRBV30; 7 bases align to TRBD1. Looked up from germline, CDR1 is GTSNPN and CDR2 is SVGIG (reference sequence). V was pared by 4 bases and J by 7 bases, with 3 bases of the junction left unmatched. This CDR3 comprises 11 residues. This CDR3 is CAWTQGNEAFF. Written as DNA, the CDR3 is TGTGCCTGGACACAGGGGAATGAAGCTTTCTTT.

This clone was picked up a small number of times. This chain connects TRBV6-5 to TRBJ2-1, with a weak D call TRBD1 (6 bases). CDR3 size: 17 residues. V shed 0 bases and J shed 4 bases, with 16 bases lying between them. Germline CDR1 and CDR2: MNHEY and SVGAGI. The CDR3 DNA follows: TGTGCCAGCAGTTACTCTTATAATAGAGGGGGATACAATGAGCAGTTCTTC. It is translated as CASSYSYNRGGYNEQFF.

This clone has at least ten counts. The chain is built from TRBV20-1 and TRBJ1-1; a possible D gene is TRBD1 (6 bases). V gave up 8 bases and J gave up 1 base, with 14 bases separating them. CDR1 DFQATT and CDR2 SNEGSKA come from the germline V gene (reference sequence). The CDR3 length is 13 residues. The CDR3 DNA reads TGCAGTCCTCGAAAACAGGGGAACACTGAAGCTTTCTTT. Protein: CSPRKQGNTEAFF.

The chain employs TRBV30 and TRBJ2-7; possibly TRBD2 for D (5 bases). The V end lost 4 bases, the J end lost 0 bases, and 19 bases lay between the germline ends. CDR1 is GTSNPN and CDR2 is SVGIG in the germline V gene (reference sequence). This CDR3 region has 16 residues. The CDR3: CAWTPSQRLTSYEQYF. CDR3 sequence (DNA): TGTGCCTGGACACCTTCACAGAGACTAACCTCCTACGAGCAGTACTTC.

V is TRBV10-2 and J is TRBJ2-1; D is ambiguous. V was pared by 4 bases and J by 3 bases, with 4 bases between. Germline CDR1 and CDR2: WSHSY and SAAADI. The CDR3 runs to 12 residues. Here the CDR3 DNA reads TGCGCCAGCAGTGGGTACTACAATGAGCAGTTCTTC. Translation gives CASSGYYNEQFF.

V usage is TRBV11-2 and J usage is TRBJ1-1, with D possibly matching TRBD1 (5 bases). The CDR3 sequence is 15 residues long. The V gene's germline CDR1 is SGHAT and CDR2 FQNNGV. V gave up 6 bases and J gave up 1 base, with 15 bases separating them. The CDR3 loop is CASSLEGYGNTEAFF. The CDR3 region has the DNA TGTGCCAGCAGTCTTGAGGGGTACGGGAACACTGAAGCTTTCTTT.

This clone is medium-sized (0.01 to 0.1%) within its sample. The V and J genes are TRBV4-3 and TRBJ1-3; D remains ambiguous. The germline gives CDR1 LGHNA, CDR2 YSLEER. This CDR3 contains 16 residues. Deletions cut 0 bases from V and 0 bases from J, with 9 bases between. The CDR3 nucleotides are TGCGCCAGCAGCCAAGATGAGAGTACCTCTGGAAACACCATATATTTT. As protein: CASSQDESTSGNTIYF.

J is TRBJ2-7 and V is TRBV11-2, with D perhaps matching TRBD2 (5 bases). Deletions cut 4 bases from V and 5 bases from J, with 9 bases between. Germline-derived CDR1 and CDR2 are SGHAT and FQNNGV. The CDR3 is made up of 12 amino acids. The CDR3 protein is CASSSSGNEQYF. CDR3 nucleotide sequence: TGTGCCAGCAGCTCCTCGGGGAACGAGCAGTACTTC.

The count of this clone is one. The germline gene is not matched at one end of the junction; a read error may be the cause. The gene calls are TRBV20-1 and TRBJ2-2; no firm D call. CDR3 length: 12 amino acids. The germline CDR1 and CDR2 sequences are DFQATT and SNEGSKA (reference sequence). CDR3 sequence reads: CIAMRSTGELFF. The CDR3 DNA is TGCATTGCTATGCGGAGTACCGGGGAGCTGTTTTTT.

By share of the sample, this clone is medium-sized. The gene calls are TRBV30 and TRBJ2-7; D gene unclear. The V gene's germline CDR1 is GTSNPN and CDR2 SVGIG (reference sequence). Trimming cost V 4 bases and J 4 bases, with 20 bases left between them. This CDR3 contains 15 residues. The DNA of the CDR3 is TGTGCCTGGAATACGAAACGGAGCTTCCCTTACGAGCAGTACTTC. This gives the protein CAWNTKRSFPYEQYF.

In regard to this clone: Likely a read error: the CDR3 ends without its conserved phenylalanine or tryptophan. The rearrangement joins TRBV5-1 to TRBJ2-1; perhaps TRBD1 as D (6 bases). The CDR3 totals 15 residues. Trimming took 2 bases from V and 8 from J, leaving 17 bases between them. The germline V gene has CDR1 SGHRS and CDR2 YFSETQ. CDR3 DNA sequence: TGCGCCAGCAGCTTAGAAACAGGGTTGACCCATGAGCAGTTCCTC. Amino acid sequence: CASSLETGLTHEQFL.

This chain joins TRBV20-1 and TRBJ2-5; TRBD2 matches 7 bases. CDR1 DFQATT and CDR2 SNEGSKA come from the germline V gene (reference sequence). V was clipped by 6 bases and J by 3 bases; unmatched bases: 4. The CDR3 loop spans 12 amino acids. CDR3 sequence reads: CSATAGKETQYF. Written as DNA, the CDR3 is TGCAGTGCCACAGCGGGAAAAGAGACCCAGTACTTC.

By its share, this clone is medium-sized. The chain couples TRBV3-1 to TRBJ2-5; no firm D call. The germline V gene has CDR1 LGHDT and CDR2 YNNKEL (reference sequence). V lost 4 bases to trimming and J lost 1 base, with 4 bases between them. The CDR3 extends over 12 amino acids. CDR3 amino acids: CASSRPQETQYF. The CDR3 coding sequence is TGTGCCAGCAGCCGACCCCAAGAGACCCAGTACTTC.

By frequency in the sample, this clone is medium-sized. V and J are TRBV20-1 and TRBJ2-7; perhaps TRBD1 as D (6 bases). The CDR3 runs 13 residues. Germline loops: CDR1 DFQATT, CDR2 SNEGSKA (reference sequence). Trimming left V 1 base short and J 3 bases short, with 10 bases between. The CDR3: CSARGLTGYEQYF. The DNA for the CDR3 is TGCAGTGCTAGAGGGTTGACAGGCTACGAGCAGTACTTC.

V usage is TRBV7-2 and J usage is TRBJ2-2, with D perhaps matching TRBD1 (6 bases). The length of the CDR3 is 15 residues. Germline V gene lookup returns CDR1 SGHTA and CDR2 FQGNSA. Deletions cut 2 bases from V and 1 base from J, with 8 bases between. The CDR3 protein is CASSLRTVNTGELFF. CDR3 sequence (DNA): TGTGCCAGCAGCTTAAGGACAGTGAACACCGGGGAGCTGTTTTTT.

The rearrangement uses TRBV9 and TRBJ1-2; the D gene is possibly TRBD1 (5 bases). CDR3 length: 14 residues. CDR1 and CDR2 from the germline V gene are SGDLS and YYNGEE. Trimming pared 3 bases from V and 6 bases from J, leaving 15 bases between. The CDR3 region is CASSASPGSHGYTF. The CDR3 coding sequence is TGTGCCAGCAGCGCCAGTCCAGGGAGCCATGGCTACACCTTC.

The rearrangement uses TRBV6-1 and TRBJ1-2; D is undetermined. The CDR3 totals 15 residues. Germline assignment: CDR1 MNHNS and CDR2 SASEGT. Trimming cost V 0 bases and J 4 bases, with 12 bases left between them. DNA of the CDR3: TGTGCCAGCAGTGAAGCGCTTGAGACGGTCTATGGCTACACCTTC. Its translation is CASSEALETVYGYTF.

This clone qualifies as medium-sized. The V and J genes are TRBV7-2 and TRBJ1-5; no reliable D call. The CDR3 is 13 residues long. The germline V gene encodes CDR1 SGHTA and CDR2 FQGNSA. Trimming removed 6 bases from V and 3 bases from J, with 9 bases in between. The CDR3, as DNA: TGTGCCAGCAGTTTAAGAGTCAATCAGCCCCAGCATTTT. Its translation: CASSLRVNQPQHF.

The chain is built from TRBV6-1 and TRBJ2-1; D uncertain. Germline CDR1 is MNHNS and CDR2 is SASEGT. The CDR3 runs 13 residues. Between the trimmed V and J ends, which lost 5 bases and 12 bases, there was a span of 17 bases. This CDR3 reads CASSLAMTRGQFF. CDR3 coding DNA: TGTGCCAGCAGTCTCGCGATGACTCGCGGGCAGTTCTTC.

This clone was detected only once. The V call is TRBV11-3, the J call TRBJ2-2; D is perhaps TRBD2 (6 bases). Trimming removed 4 bases at V and 16 bases at J, with 28 bases between. The CDR3 is 16 residues long. Germline V lookup: CDR1 SGHNT, CDR2 YENEEA. The CDR3 reads CASSSPTGVYTGYQFF. For the CDR3, the DNA is TGTGCCAGCAGCTCTCCCACGGGGGTCTACACCGGGTATCAGTTTTTT.

This clone has just a few counts. The rearrangement uses TRBV12-3 or TRBV12-4 and TRBJ2-1, with 9 bases identical to TRBD2. V trimming: 2 bases; J trimming: 7 bases; junction bases outside the gene matches: 6. The CDR3 consists of 15 residues. The CDR3 loop reads CASSLSGTSGNEQFF. The CDR3 bases are TGTGCCAGCAGTTTAAGTGGCACTAGCGGGAATGAGCAGTTCTTC.

With respect to this clone: One end of the junction varies from germline; a read error may be responsible. This chain connects TRBV28 to TRBJ1-2; D unresolved. From germline, CDR1 is MDHEN and CDR2 SYDVKM. The CDR3 covers 13 residues. CDR3 amino acids: CASRAIWCYCYTF. CDR3 nucleotides: TGTGCCAGCAGAGCTATATGGTGCTATTGCTACACCTTC.

This chain connects TRBV6-1 to TRBJ1-2, with D maybe TRBD1 (5 bases). Germline CDR1 is MNHNS and CDR2 is SASEGT. CDR3 length: 16 amino acids. Trimming took off 4 bases at V and 4 bases at J, with 19 bases between the two ends. The chain's CDR3 is CASSAVGVSGGYGYTF. The CDR3 DNA is TGTGCCAGCAGTGCCGTAGGGGTTTCGGGCGGCTATGGCTACACCTTC.

The sample holds a few counts of this clone. The V gene is TRBV24-1, the J gene TRBJ2-3; D unclear. CDR3 length: 13 residues. Germline-derived CDR1 and CDR2 are KGHDR and SFDVKD. Trimming took 4 bases from V and 6 from J, leaving 10 bases between them. In DNA form, the CDR3 reads TGTGCCACCAGTGAGGAAATGGAGGATACGCAGTATTTT. Translated: CATSEEMEDTQYF.

This chain joins TRBV7-9 and TRBJ1-1, with D unresolved. V was cut by 2 bases and J by 1 base, with 8 bases left in between. This CDR3 spans 14 amino acids. Germline V gene data show CDR1 as SEHNR and CDR2 as FQNEAQ (reference sequence). In nucleotides, the CDR3 is TGTGCCAGCAGCTTATTCCCCCCGAACACTGAAGCTTTCTTT. Residues: CASSLFPPNTEAFF.

The chain links TRBV20-1 to TRBJ1-6; TRBD1 might be the D (5 bases). This CDR3 region has 14 residues. Germline CDR1 reads DFQATT; CDR2 reads SNEGSKA (reference sequence). V lost 6 bases, J lost 10 bases, and 19 bases lay in between. The CDR3 loop is CSATTMNPGSPLHF. For the CDR3, the DNA is TGCAGTGCGACAACAATGAACCCAGGGTCACCCCTCCACTTT.

The chain carries TRBV6-2 or TRBV6-3 and TRBJ2-1; TRBD2 is a possible D gene (7 bases). The germline CDR1 and CDR2 sequences are MNHEY and SVGEGT. Deletions cut 7 bases from V and 6 bases from J, with 19 bases between. This CDR3 is built from 15 residues. The CDR3 protein is CASISGGGLVNEQFF. The CDR3 region has the DNA TGTGCCAGCATTTCTGGGGGGGGGCTCGTCAATGAGCAGTTCTTC.

The chain carries TRBV28 and TRBJ2-3, with 13 nucleotides matching TRBD2. The CDR3 runs to 15 residues. V shed 2 bases and J 9 bases; nucleotides not matched to a gene: 5. Germline V lookup: CDR1 MDHEN, CDR2 SYDVKM. The CDR3 DNA follows: TGTGCCAGCAGTTTAACTAGCGGGAGGGTCCCGACGCAGTATTTT. It yields the protein CASSLTSGRVPTQYF.

This clone was recorded once. The J gene is TRBJ2-7, the V gene TRBV5-1, with 7 bases aligning to TRBD2. CDR1 is SGHRS, CDR2 YFSETQ, per germline. The CDR3 spans 15 residues. With V trimmed by 3 bases and J by 0 bases, 6 bases remained unmatched. The CDR3 DNA sequence: TGCGCCAGCAGCTGGGCTAGCGGCCACTCCTACGAGCAGTACTTC. Translated: CASSWASGHSYEQYF.

The chain uses TRBV11-2 and TRBJ2-7; no firm D call. This CDR3 has 14 amino acids. Between the trimmed V and J ends, which lost 1 base and 4 bases, there was a span of 11 bases. CDR1 and CDR2 (germline): SGHAT, FQNNGV. The CDR3 loop reads CASSLGGSLYEQYF. Here the CDR3 DNA reads TGTGCCAGCAGCTTAGGGGGATCCCTATACGAGCAGTACTTC.